This T cell receptor beta chain was observed in a study of human T cells and chemical hapten exposure. About the study: Per-sample TCR yield variability stemmed mainly from small pooled library volume differences.

This sample's time point: patch test 1, 2 weeks after DPC sensitization. Stated treatment: therapeutic diphenylcyclopropenone sensitization with weekly scalp DPC. The CDR3 length is 13 residues. V gave up 6 bases and J gave up 2 bases; unmatched junction bases: 2. Germline V CDR1 and CDR2: MNHEY, SMNVEV (reference sequence). TCRdb re-called the RACE reads through MiXCR, storing one row per CDR3 protein. The table has some 350,000 distinct CDR3 sequences, approximately 6.3% seen once. This clonotype was observed a handful of times. Its antigen is not identified. The study, taken as a whole, reports: With DPC sensitization, TCRs exceeding 1 in 1000 frequency showed no change.

The sequenced sample was whole blood, obtained in connection with sensitization to the hapten diphenylcyclopropenone (DPC). The chain is built from TRBV27 and TRBJ2-3, with 7 bases identical to TRBD2. The clonotype comes from a woman aged 18-29 years with alopecia areata. Some clones in this sample may be carry-over from other donors' samples. The CDR3 region is CASRRELTDTQYF. CDR3 bases: TGTGCCAGCAGGCGGGAGCTCACAGATACGCAGTATTTT.